This T cell receptor beta chain was captured in a study of early stage breast cancer tumors. Study-wide context: About 80% of the 16 invasive tumors were ER+, PR+ and HER2-. Each sample averaged around 10-fold read coverage. Findings and limits, study-wide: In most of the 16 patients, blood comparison separated tumor from normal breast.

Profiling relied on immunoSEQ multiplex PCR, and the TCRdb table lists in-frame clones only, not all of them. The table includes about 7,900 clones, around 62% detected once. Each tumor contributed about 20-55 mg of diced tissue. This clone was found a few times. Its target is not known. This CDR3 spans 16 amino acids. V shed 4 bases and J shed 0 bases, with 15 bases lying between them. Germline V gene lookup returns CDR1 SGDLS and CDR2 YYNGEE. What was sequenced was breast tumor tissue. This TCR derives from a person in their 70s with breast cancer. The chain is built from TRBV9 and TRBJ2-3; D uncertain. The DNA of the CDR3 is TGTGCCAGCAGCCCTGCGACAAGCTCTAGCACAGATACGCAGTATTTT. It translates to CASSPATSSSTDTQYF.